This T cell receptor (beta chain) was captured by sequencing in a study of OX40 agonist ivuxolimab in advanced cancers. The count of this clone is one. Unmatched junction bases numbered 12, after V lost 3 bases and J lost 4 bases. There are 17 residues in the CDR3. The germline gives CDR1 MNHEY, CDR2 SMNVEV (reference sequence). This table comes from immunoSEQ multiplex PCR, and its TCRdb copy is limited to in-frame clones, with some not included. The data contain tens of thousands of clones, roughly 79% of them singletons. V usage is TRBV27 and J usage is TRBJ2-5; 9 nucleotides line up with TRBD2. The receptor was isolated from an adult with an advanced solid tumor such as melanoma, head and neck, liver or kidney cancer. The material sequenced was CD4+ or CD8+ T cells sorted from blood, taken in a trial of the OX40 agonist ivuxolimab. The CDR3 protein is CASSLGGGAGVGETQYF. The CDR3 nucleotides read TGTGCCAGCAGTTTGGGCGGGGGGGCGGGGGTGGGAGAGACCCAGTACTTC.